These T cell receptor beta chains were read from a single sample in a study of T cell responses to AZD1222 COVID-19 vaccine. Profiled with immunoSEQ multiplex PCR; TCRdb holds only in-frame clones, not every one. This sample carries some 90,000 clones, about 90% of them seen once, and the ten largest clones take around 5.5%. The sample was peripheral blood, taken on day 0 of MenACWY control vaccination. Receptors were obtained from an adult in good health. Each CDR3 is given with its conserved first and last residue. A D gene is named only where the DNA matches it firmly. Not every row has a clone size; where given, it reads once, few, many or a size class.

abundance	v_gene	j_gene	d_gene	CDR3nt	CDR3aa
once	TRBV7-3	TRBJ2-1	TRBD1	TGTGCCAGCAGCTACAGCGCCGGGACAGGGGTTACTGAGCAGTTCTTC	CASSYSAGTGVTEQFF
once	TRBV7-2	TRBJ2-2	TRBD2	TGTGCCAGCAGCTTAACAGCGGGAGCGTCCGGGGAGCTGTTTTTT	CASSLTAGASGELFF
NA	TRBV7-9	TRBJ1-2	NA	TGTGCCAGCAGCCCTCTGGCAGGAGGGGGCTATGGCTACACCTTC	CASSPLAGGGYGYTF
once	TRBV3-1/TRBV3-2	TRBJ2-5	NA	TGTGCCAGCAGCCAAGCACATACTGAGACCCAGTACTTC	CASSQAHTETQYF
NA	TRBV6-5	TRBJ1-1	NA	TGTGCCAGCAGTTACTTGGGCGCGGAGACTGAAGCTTTCTTT	CASSYLGAETEAFF
NA	TRBV6-5	TRBJ1-2	NA	TGTGCCAGCAGTTACTCCACCTTAAGGAGTGGCTACACCTTC	CASSYSTLRSGYTF
NA	TRBV6-6	TRBJ1-6	NA	TGTGCCAGCAGTGCCGGGGAATCACCCCTCCACTTT	CASSAGESPLHF
NA	TRBV4-2	TRBJ1-2	NA	TGTGCCAGCAGCCAAGATTTACAGAACTATGGCTACACCTTC	CASSQDLQNYGYTF
NA	TRBV19	TRBJ2-2	TRBD2	TGTGCCAGTAAAAAGTTTCTAGCGGGAGACACCGGGGAGCTGTTTTTT	CASKKFLAGDTGELFF
NA	TRBV7-9	TRBJ2-4	NA	TGTGCCAGCAGCTTAGGTCAGGAGGGGACGAACATTCAGTACTTC	CASSLGQEGTNIQYF
NA	TRBV7-2	TRBJ1-1	TRBD1	TGTGCCAGCAGCCCCGGACAGGGGGTCACTGAAGCTTTCTTT	CASSPGQGVTEAFF
NA	TRBV6-2/TRBV6-3	TRBJ1-1	TRBD1	TGTGCCAGCAGTTACGCGGGACAGGGGGCCTCTGAAGCTTTCTTT	CASSYAGQGASEAFF
NA	TRBV27	TRBJ1-5	NA	TGTGCCAGCAGTCCCCGGGCGGGGATCCAGCCCCAGCATTTT	CASSPRAGIQPQHF
NA	TRBV7-3	TRBJ1-1	NA	TGTGCCAGCAGCACTCAGCAGAACACTGAAGCTTTCTTT	CASSTQQNTEAFF
once	TRBV10-1	TRBJ1-5	TRBD1	TGCGCCAGCGACAGGGATCAGCCCCAGCATTTT	CASDRDQPQHF
NA	TRBV18	TRBJ2-1	NA	TGTGCCAGCTCACCCGACAGAAACAATGAGCAGTTCTTC	CASSPDRNNEQFF
NA	TRBV6-2/TRBV6-3	TRBJ2-3	TRBD1	TGTGCCAGCAGTTACCTGGCGACAGGGATTGGCACAGATACGCAGTATTTT	CASSYLATGIGTDTQYF
NA	TRBV9	TRBJ1-5	NA	TGTGCCAGCAGCCTTGACAGCCATCAGCCCCAGCATTTT	CASSLDSHQPQHF
few	TRBV10-1	TRBJ2-7	TRBD1	TGCGCCAGCAGTAAAACTACAGGGGACGAGCAGTACTTC	CASSKTTGDEQYF
NA	TRBV11-2	TRBJ1-4	TRBD1	TGTGCCAGCAGAACGGGACAGGGGGCTGAAAAACTGTTTTTT	CASRTGQGAEKLFF
NA	TRBV7-9	TRBJ2-1	TRBD2	TGTGCCAGCAGCTCCCCTGGGGGGGGACTCCGCTCCTACAATGAGCAGTTCTTC	CASSSPGGGLRSYNEQFF
NA	TRBV5-1	TRBJ2-2	TRBD1	TGCGCCAGCACCAAGGGACAGCGGAACACCGGGGAGCTGTTTTTT	CASTKGQRNTGELFF
NA	TRBV7-8	TRBJ1-2	NA	TGTGCCAGCAGCCCCCGACAGAAATATGGCTACACCTTC	CASSPRQKYGYTF
NA	TRBV2	TRBJ2-5	NA	TGTGCCAGCATACGGGGGAGCCAAGAGACCCAGTACTTC	CASIRGSQETQYF
NA	TRBV28	TRBJ2-7	NA	TGTGCCAGCTCCCCCCCACCGTCCTACGAGCAGTACTTC	CASSPPPSYEQYF
NA	TRBV6-5	TRBJ2-7	TRBD2	TGTGCCAGCAGGTCCGGGACTAGCGATACCTACGAGCAGTACTTC	CASRSGTSDTYEQYF
NA	TRBV9	TRBJ1-6	NA	TGTGCCAGCAGCCGGGAAAGGGGGACCGCGAATTCACCCCTCCACTTT	CASSRERGTANSPLHF
NA	TRBV5-1	TRBJ1-5	NA	TGCGCCAGCAGCATGGGCGACACGTTTAATCAGCCCCAGCATTTT	CASSMGDTFNQPQHF
NA	TRBV5-5	TRBJ1-3	TRBD1	TGTGCCAGCAGCAACAGGACAGGGGATGGTGGAAACACCATATATTTT	CASSNRTGDGGNTIYF
NA	TRBV5-5	TRBJ2-1	NA	TGTGCCAGCAGCTTGCAAGTCGGGAGCTGGAATGAGCAGTTCTTC	CASSLQVGSWNEQFF
once	TRBV2	TRBJ1-5	NA	TGTGCCAGCAGGGACGACCTCAGGGCCCAGCATTTT	CASRDDLRAQHF
NA	TRBV11-2	TRBJ1-1	NA	TGTGCCAGCAGCTTGACCGTTGCAGCTTTCTTT	CASSLTVAAFF
NA	TRBV28	TRBJ2-5	NA	TGTGCCAGCAATCCTTTAGCGGAAGAGACCCAGTACTTC	CASNPLAEETQYF
NA	TRBV7-3	TRBJ1-3	NA	TGTGCCAGCAGCTACAGACACGCTCTACCTCTGGAAACCTCACATTTT	CASSYRHALPLETSHF
NA	TRBV7-9	TRBJ1-3	TRBD1	TGTGCCAGCAGTCCGGACAGGGCCGCTGGAAACACCATATATTTT	CASSPDRAAGNTIYF
NA	TRBV6-5	TRBJ2-3	NA	TGTGCCAGCAGTTACGATCGTCAGGCCACAGATACGCAGTATTTT	CASSYDRQATDTQYF
NA	TRBV7-2	TRBJ2-3	NA	TGTGCCAGCAGCGCTGACAGATACACAGATACGCAGTATTTT	CASSADRYTDTQYF